A selection of T cell receptor beta chains follows, all from one sample in a study of CD8+CD57+ T cells in acquired aplastic anemia. MiXCR, applied by TCRdb to the reads, yields one record per CDR3 protein. Among roughly 130,000 distinct CDR3 sequences listed, around 46% were seen once. Sequencing was done on a sample of sorted CD4+, CD8+, or CD8+CD57+ T cells (not recorded which) from PBMCs. The receptors were gathered from a human donor in good health, serving as a control. Each CDR3 is given with its conserved first and last residue. Each record gives: CDR3 protein, CDR3 DNA, J gene, clone size, V gene, D gene, CDR3 length. D genes are given only for firm matches. Size is stated for part of the rows, as once, few or many counts, or as a class when the clone is expanded.

cdr3_aa: CRALGGMNTEAFF
cdr3_nt: TGCAGAGCCCTGGGGGGAATGAACACTGAAGCTTTCTTT
j_call: TRBJ1-1
clone_size: NA
v_call: TRBV20-1
d_call: NA
cdr3_length: 13

cdr3_aa: CASSEHRDSYGYTF
cdr3_nt: TGTGCCAGCAGTGAACACAGGGATAGCTATGGCTACACCTTC
j_call: TRBJ1-2
clone_size: many
v_call: TRBV2
d_call: NA
cdr3_length: 14

cdr3_aa: CATGEGRNNEQFF
cdr3_nt: TGCGCCACCGGGGAGGGGAGGAACAATGAGCAGTTCTTC
j_call: TRBJ2-1
clone_size: NA
v_call: TRBV5-1
d_call: TRBD2
cdr3_length: 13

cdr3_aa: CAISGGEGVIQYF
cdr3_nt: TGTGCCATCAGTGGAGGGGAGGGTGTCATTCAGTACTTT
j_call: TRBJ2-4
clone_size: NA
v_call: TRBV10-3
d_call: TRBD2
cdr3_length: 13

cdr3_aa: CASSQGLAGAAYNEQFF
cdr3_nt: TGTGCCAGCAGCCAAGGGCTAGCGGGGGCTGCTTACAATGAGCAGTTCTTC
j_call: TRBJ2-1
clone_size: NA
v_call: TRBV4-2
d_call: TRBD2
cdr3_length: 17

cdr3_aa: CASSDRNIQYF
cdr3_nt: TGCGCCAGCAGTGACAGAAACATTCAGTACTTC
j_call: TRBJ2-4
clone_size: NA
v_call: TRBV10-1
d_call: NA
cdr3_length: 11

cdr3_aa: CASSYRELVYEQYF
cdr3_nt: TGTGCCAGCAGTTACAGGGAGTTGGTATACGAGCAGTACTTC
j_call: TRBJ2-7
clone_size: NA
v_call: TRBV6-2/TRBV6-3
d_call: NA
cdr3_length: 14

cdr3_aa: CASSQGAGTSYNEQFF
cdr3_nt: TGCGCCAGCAGCCAAGGGGCGGGGACCTCCTACAATGAGCAGTTCTTC
j_call: TRBJ2-1
clone_size: many
v_call: TRBV4-3
d_call: NA
cdr3_length: 16

cdr3_aa: CASGPGQLYGYTF
cdr3_nt: TGTGCTAGTGGCCCAGGACAGCTCTATGGCTACACCTTC
j_call: TRBJ1-2
clone_size: NA
v_call: TRBV12-5
d_call: NA
cdr3_length: 13

cdr3_aa: CASSLAGRMNTEAFF
cdr3_nt: TGTGCCAGCAGCTTAGCCGGACGGATGAACACTGAAGCTTTCTTT
j_call: TRBJ1-1
clone_size: many
v_call: TRBV7-9
d_call: NA
cdr3_length: 15

cdr3_aa: CASSGTGITEAFF
cdr3_nt: TGTGCCAGCAGTGGGACAGGGATCACTGAAGCTTTCTTT
j_call: TRBJ1-1
clone_size: NA
v_call: TRBV25-1
d_call: TRBD1
cdr3_length: 13

cdr3_aa: CASSLGGKTEAFF
cdr3_nt: TGTGCCAGCAGCTTAGGGGGCAAGACTGAAGCTTTCTTT
j_call: TRBJ1-1
clone_size: NA
v_call: TRBV7-8
d_call: NA
cdr3_length: 13

cdr3_aa: CASRLEGEQFF
cdr3_nt: TGTGCCAGCAGGCTTGAAGGTGAGCAGTTCTTC
j_call: TRBJ2-1
clone_size: NA
v_call: TRBV7-7
d_call: NA
cdr3_length: 11

cdr3_aa: CASSTGYEQYF
cdr3_nt: TGTGCCAGTAGTACGGGATACGAGCAGTACTTC
j_call: TRBJ2-7
clone_size: NA
v_call: TRBV19
d_call: NA
cdr3_length: 11

cdr3_aa: CASSIRQGLGYTF
cdr3_nt: TGTGCCAGTAGTATTAGACAGGGTCTTGGCTACACCTTC
j_call: TRBJ1-2
clone_size: once
v_call: TRBV19
d_call: TRBD1
cdr3_length: 13

cdr3_aa: CASSFRGTLDYGYTF
cdr3_nt: TGTGCCAGCAGTTTTCGGGGGACGTTAGACTATGGCTACACCTTC
j_call: TRBJ1-2
clone_size: many
v_call: TRBV12-3/TRBV12-4
d_call: NA
cdr3_length: 15

cdr3_aa: CASSPWGQGNQPQHF
cdr3_nt: TGTGCCAGCAGTCCCTGGGGGCAGGGCAATCAGCCCCAGCATTTT
j_call: TRBJ1-5
clone_size: many
v_call: TRBV12-3/TRBV12-4
d_call: NA
cdr3_length: 15

cdr3_aa: CASSESTSGRPYEQYF
cdr3_nt: TGCGCCAGCAGTGAGTCGACTAGCGGGAGACCATACGAGCAGTACTTC
j_call: TRBJ2-7
clone_size: NA
v_call: TRBV10-2
d_call: TRBD2
cdr3_length: 16

cdr3_aa: CASSLVASFATNEKLFF
cdr3_nt: TGTGCCAGCAGCTTAGTTGCCAGTTTTGCAACTAATGAAAAACTGTTTTTT
j_call: TRBJ1-4
clone_size: many
v_call: TRBV7-2
d_call: NA
cdr3_length: 17

cdr3_aa: CAISGPGLGASNEQFF
cdr3_nt: TGTGCCATCAGTGGCCCGGGACTGGGGGCCAGCAATGAGCAGTTCTTC
j_call: TRBJ2-1
clone_size: NA
v_call: TRBV10-3
d_call: NA
cdr3_length: 16

cdr3_aa: CSVVLTGEIGPQHF
cdr3_nt: TGCAGCGTTGTCCTGACGGGGGAAATAGGGCCCCAGCATTTT
j_call: TRBJ1-5
clone_size: many
v_call: TRBV29-1
d_call: NA
cdr3_length: 14

cdr3_aa: CASSLGVWTGANTEAFF
cdr3_nt: TGTGCCAGCAGCTTGGGGGTGTGGACAGGTGCGAACACTGAAGCTTTCTTT
j_call: TRBJ1-1
clone_size: NA
v_call: TRBV11-2
d_call: TRBD1
cdr3_length: 17

cdr3_aa: CASSPRRGPNEKLFF
cdr3_nt: TGTGCCAGCAGTCCCAGGCGAGGTCCGAATGAAAAACTGTTTTTT
j_call: TRBJ1-4
clone_size: few
v_call: TRBV3-1
d_call: NA
cdr3_length: 15

cdr3_aa: CASDSGGLSTDTQYF
cdr3_nt: TGTGCCTCGGATAGCGGGGGGCTTAGCACAGATACGCAGTATTTT
j_call: TRBJ2-3
clone_size: many
v_call: TRBV2
d_call: TRBD2
cdr3_length: 15

cdr3_aa: CASSSRGQGNTGELFF
cdr3_nt: TGTGCCAGCAGCTCCCGGGGACAGGGAAACACCGGGGAGCTGTTTTTT
j_call: TRBJ2-2
clone_size: many
v_call: TRBV7-2
d_call: TRBD1
cdr3_length: 16

cdr3_aa: CAISEYKNTGELFF
cdr3_nt: TGTGCCATCAGTGAGTACAAGAACACCGGGGAGCTGTTTTTT
j_call: TRBJ2-2
clone_size: NA
v_call: TRBV10-3
d_call: NA
cdr3_length: 14

cdr3_aa: CASSPKIDYTSANIQYF
cdr3_nt: TGCGCCAGCAGCCCTAAAATTGACTACACCTCCGCGAACATTCAGTACTTC
j_call: TRBJ2-4
clone_size: NA
v_call: TRBV5-1
d_call: NA
cdr3_length: 17

cdr3_aa: CASTSPRDSYYEQYF
cdr3_nt: TGTGCCAGCACCTCACCCCGGGACTCCTACTACGAGCAGTACTTC
j_call: TRBJ2-7
clone_size: NA
v_call: TRBV2
d_call: NA
cdr3_length: 15

cdr3_aa: CASSQVAGGNYGYTF
cdr3_nt: TGCGCCAGCAGCCAAGTGGCAGGGGGCAACTATGGCTACACCTTC
j_call: TRBJ1-2
clone_size: once
v_call: TRBV4-1
d_call: TRBD1
cdr3_length: 15

cdr3_aa: CASSTPGTGGTDTQYF
cdr3_nt: TGTGCCAGTAGTACTCCCGGGACAGGGGGCACAGATACACAGTATTTT
j_call: TRBJ2-3
clone_size: NA
v_call: TRBV19
d_call: TRBD1
cdr3_length: 16

cdr3_aa: CASSYGGPYNSPLHF
cdr3_nt: TGTGCCAGCAGCTATGGGGGTCCCTATAATTCACCCCTCCACTTT
j_call: TRBJ1-6
clone_size: many
v_call: TRBV7-6
d_call: NA
cdr3_length: 15

cdr3_aa: CSVEEGPFYGYTF
cdr3_nt: TGCAGCGTTGAGGAGGGGCCCTTCTATGGCTACACCTTC
j_call: TRBJ1-2
clone_size: few
v_call: TRBV29-1
d_call: NA
cdr3_length: 13

cdr3_aa: CASSQSSGGHQETQYF
cdr3_nt: TGTGCCAGCAGCCAATCTAGCGGGGGCCATCAAGAGACCCAGTACTTC
j_call: TRBJ2-5
clone_size: few
v_call: TRBV3-1
d_call: TRBD2
cdr3_length: 16

cdr3_aa: CASSLGGAKGQPQHF
cdr3_nt: TGCGCCAGCAGCTTGGGGGGGGCCAAGGGACAGCCCCAGCATTTT
j_call: TRBJ1-5
clone_size: NA
v_call: TRBV5-1
d_call: NA
cdr3_length: 15

cdr3_aa: CASRAGTLRTDTQYF
cdr3_nt: TGCGCCAGCAGGGCCGGGACACTGAGAACAGATACGCAGTATTTT
j_call: TRBJ2-3
clone_size: many
v_call: TRBV5-1
d_call: NA
cdr3_length: 15

cdr3_aa: CASSGGRPATNEKLFF
cdr3_nt: TGCGCCAGCAGCGGTGGGAGACCCGCAACTAATGAAAAACTGTTTTTT
j_call: TRBJ1-4
clone_size: many
v_call: TRBV5-1
d_call: NA
cdr3_length: 16

cdr3_aa: CASSYSGTLDTPLHF
cdr3_nt: TGTGCCAGCAGTTATTCTGGGACCCTGGATACACCCCTCCACTTT
j_call: TRBJ1-6
clone_size: many
v_call: TRBV6-2/TRBV6-3
d_call: NA
cdr3_length: 15

cdr3_aa: CASSLVGRGDTQYF
cdr3_nt: TGTGCCAGCAGCTTAGTTGGCAGGGGAGATACGCAGTATTTT
j_call: TRBJ2-3
clone_size: once
v_call: TRBV7-8
d_call: NA
cdr3_length: 14

cdr3_aa: CASSLTSASNYGYTF
cdr3_nt: TGTGCCAGCAGCTTAACTTCGGCTTCTAACTATGGCTACACCTTC
j_call: TRBJ1-2
clone_size: many
v_call: TRBV7-3
d_call: NA
cdr3_length: 15

cdr3_aa: CASSEPRAGNTIYF
cdr3_nt: TGTGCCAGCAGCGAACCCCGGGCTGGAAACACCATATATTTT
j_call: TRBJ1-3
clone_size: many
v_call: TRBV6-1
d_call: NA
cdr3_length: 14

cdr3_aa: CASSQPGLSFYEQYF
cdr3_nt: TGTGCCAGCAGCCAGCCCGGACTATCCTTCTACGAGCAGTACTTC
j_call: TRBJ2-7
clone_size: many
v_call: TRBV3-1
d_call: NA
cdr3_length: 15

cdr3_aa: CASSLGLTGSSSPLHF
cdr3_nt: TGTGCCAGCAGCTTAGGGTTGACAGGCTCTTCTTCACCCCTCCACTTT
j_call: TRBJ1-6
clone_size: many
v_call: TRBV5-5
d_call: NA
cdr3_length: 16

cdr3_aa: CASSMRHEGDEQYF
cdr3_nt: TGTGCCAGTAGTATGCGCCATGAAGGGGACGAGCAGTACTTC
j_call: TRBJ2-7
clone_size: NA
v_call: TRBV19
d_call: NA
cdr3_length: 14

cdr3_aa: CSARVNGGLNNEQFF
cdr3_nt: TGCAGTGCTAGAGTTAACGGGGGCCTCAACAATGAGCAGTTCTTC
j_call: TRBJ2-1
clone_size: many
v_call: TRBV20-1
d_call: NA
cdr3_length: 15

cdr3_aa: CASSDGTSGNTIYF
cdr3_nt: TGTGCCAGCAGCGACGGAACTTCTGGAAACACCATATATTTT
j_call: TRBJ1-3
clone_size: many
v_call: TRBV7-8
d_call: NA
cdr3_length: 14